Listed below are T cell receptor beta chains from one sample, sequenced in a study of spatial heterogeneity in lung cancer. Via MiXCR, TCRdb re-called the 5' RACE reads, giving one row per CDR3 protein. The data contain about 38,000 distinct CDR3 sequences, 7.5% to 8% of them singletons. Here the sequenced sample was PBMCs, taken at surgery. These receptors originate from a male donor with early-stage non-small cell lung cancer. CDR3s include the opening cysteine and the closing phenylalanine or tryptophan. D genes are given only for firm matches. Clone size, where shown, is once, few, many, or a class for clones that have expanded.

>TRBV6-5|.|TRBJ1-2|TRBD1
CASSRRTGLGNGYTF
TGTGCCAGCAGCCGGAGGACAGGGCTCGGCAATGGCTACACCTTC
>TRBV25-1|few|TRBJ2-1|TRBD2
CASSDPFRGTGGNEQFF
TGTGCCAGCAGTGACCCTTTTCGAGGGACGGGGGGCAATGAGCAGTTCTTC
>TRBV2|.|TRBJ1-1|.
CVSSRQENTEAFF
TGTGTCAGCAGCCGACAGGAGAACACTGAAGCTTTCTTT
>TRBV7-2|medium-sized|TRBJ2-1|TRBD2
CASSLRALVAGEPDPPPRFF
TGTGCCAGCAGCTTAAGGGCGTTGGTAGCGGGAGAGCCTGACCCTCCCCCTCGGTTCTTC
>TRBV7-6|.|TRBJ1-2|TRBD1
CASSLGPGGAGYGYTF
TGTGCCAGCAGCTTAGGACCAGGGGGCGCGGGCTATGGCTACACCTTC
>TRBV5-1|many|TRBJ1-6|.
CASSSGQERSPLHF
TGCGCCAGCAGCTCTGGACAAGAACGCTCACCCCTCCACTTT
>TRBV29-1|many|TRBJ1-1|.
CSVEVTNTEAFF
TGCAGCGTTGAAGTGACGAACACTGAAGCTTTCTTT
>TRBV7-2|many|TRBJ2-2|.
CASSLRGTGELFF
TGTGCCAGCAGCCTAAGAGGGACCGGGGAGCTGTTTTTT
>TRBV6-6|.|TRBJ2-7|TRBD2
CASSKTSGAGEQYF
TGTGCCAGCAGTAAGACTAGCGGGGCGGGCGAGCAGTACTTC
>TRBV19|many|TRBJ1-5|TRBD1
CASSVGTVGNQPQHF
TGTGCCAGTAGTGTAGGGACAGTCGGCAATCAGCCCCAGCATTTT
>TRBV3-1|many|TRBJ2-3|.
CASSQNRQVAEITDTQYF
TGTGCCAGCAGCCAAAATCGGCAAGTAGCGGAGATCACAGATACGCAGTATTTT
>TRBV4-3|many|TRBJ2-3|TRBD1
CASSQDRQGSSSTDTQYF
TGCGCCAGCAGCCAAGATCGACAGGGGTCTTCTAGCACAGATACGCAGTATTTT
>TRBV7-6|.|TRBJ2-2|.
CASSPSGNTGELFF
TGTGCCAGCAGCCCAAGCGGTAACACCGGGGAGCTGTTTTTT
>TRBV20-1|few|TRBJ1-1|.
CSAPVYMNTEAFF
TGCAGTGCACCGGTCTACATGAACACTGAAGCTTTCTTT
>TRBV20-1|few|TRBJ1-5|.
CSARPGQGSNQPQHF
TGCAGTGCTAGACCGGGGCAGGGTAGCAATCAGCCCCAGCATTTT
>TRBV29-1|many|TRBJ1-1|.
CSVARVTNTEAFF
TGCAGCGTGGCCAGGGTTACGAACACTGAAGCTTTCTTT
>TRBV7-2|few|TRBJ1-1|.
CASSLALGAPYEAFF
TGTGCCAGCAGCTTAGCGCTCGGGGCCCCATATGAAGCTTTCTTT
>TRBV18|many|TRBJ1-6|.
CASSPRTAQGSSYNSPLHF
TGTGCCAGCTCACCGAGGACAGCCCAGGGGAGCTCCTATAATTCACCCCTCCACTTT
>TRBV13|many|TRBJ2-7|TRBD2
CASRLSTGGGAKEQYF
TGTGCCAGCAGACTCTCGACTGGCGGGGGGGCGAAAGAGCAGTACTTC
>TRBV6-5|.|TRBJ2-5|.
CASSALGGSVETQYF
TGTGCCAGCAGTGCGTTGGGGGGTAGCGTCGAGACCCAGTACTTC
>TRBV7-9|medium-sized|TRBJ1-1|.
CASSPWGQMNTEAFF
TGTGCCAGCAGCCCCTGGGGGCAAATGAACACTGAAGCTTTCTTT
>TRBV20-1|.|TRBJ2-5|.
CSARVPSQETQYF
TGCAGTGCTAGGGTTCCCAGCCAAGAGACCCAGTACTTC
>TRBV10-3|.|TRBJ2-3|TRBD2
CAISEAGARTDTQYF
TGTGCCATCAGTGAAGCGGGGGCCCGCACAGATACGCAGTATTTT
>TRBV9|few|TRBJ1-3|.
CASSASGDSGNTIYF
TGTGCCAGCAGCGCGTCAGGGGACTCTGGAAACACCATATATTTT
>TRBV7-8|few|TRBJ1-5|.
CASSLGQVISNQPQHF
TGTGCCAGCAGCTTAGGACAGGTCATTAGCAATCAGCCCCAGCATTTT
>TRBV6-1|many|TRBJ1-2|.
CASSEALRIYGYTF
TGTGCCAGCAGTGAAGCGTTGCGGATCTATGGCTACACCTTC